What follows are 18 T cell receptor beta chains derived from one specimen sequenced in a study of T cells after yellow fever vaccination. Each CDR3 protein is one row after TCRdb ran MiXCR on the 5' RACE reads. Of some 300,000 distinct CDR3 sequences detected, around 10% appear once; the ten largest clones hold approximately 3.3%. The sequences come from CD4+ T cells sorted from PBMCs, collected 5 days after the yellow fever booster vaccination. These receptors were collected from a man younger than 35 who received the YFV17D yellow fever vaccine.

The J gene is TRBJ2-5, the V gene TRBV2; D is uncertain. This CDR3 has 13 amino acids. The ends were cut back, 8 bases at V and 0 bases at J, with 10 bases in the middle. The germline V gene encodes CDR1 SNHLY and CDR2 FYNNEI. DNA of the CDR3: TGTGCCAGCCTTCTTTCGTACCAAGAGACCCAGTACTTC. It codes for CASLLSYQETQYF.

The genes are TRBV19 and TRBJ1-1; D gene unclear. V lost 6 bases, J lost 5 bases, and 16 bases lay in between. Germline V gene lookup returns CDR1 LNHDA and CDR2 SQIVND (reference sequence). The CDR3 is 14 residues long. CDR3 region: CASSILVFRTEAFF. For the CDR3, the DNA is TGTGCCAGTAGCATCCTGGTTTTTCGGACTGAAGCTTTCTTT.

This clonotype was seen at least ten times. V usage is TRBV3-1 and J usage is TRBJ2-3, with D tentatively TRBD1 or TRBD2 (5 bases each). This CDR3 contains 16 residues. V lost 5 bases to trimming and J lost 2 bases, with 17 bases between them. Looked up from germline, CDR1 is LGHDT and CDR2 is YNNKEL (reference sequence). The DNA for the CDR3 is TGTGCCAGCAGCAATCGGGACCGTCAGATCACAGATACGCAGTATTTT. Translating it yields CASSNRDRQITDTQYF.

This clonotype was recorded only once. The chain has TRBV5-1 and TRBJ1-1; 7 bases line up with TRBD1. Trimming took 3 bases from V and 11 from J; bases not matched to a gene: 10. CDR1 and CDR2 from the germline V gene are SGHRS and YFSETQ. CDR3 length equals 13 residues. The CDR3 spells CASSSTGQVDAFF. The CDR3 nucleotides read TGCGCCAGCAGCTCCACCGGACAGGTAGACGCTTTCTTT.

V gene TRBV10-3 combines with J gene TRBJ2-5; D gene ambiguous. V was shortened by 4 bases and J by 9 bases, with 21 bases between the two germline ends. The CDR3 is 15 amino acids. The V gene's germline CDR1 is ENHRY and CDR2 SYGVKD. The CDR3 protein is CAISGQSGKGGAQYF. CDR3 DNA sequence: TGTGCCATCAGTGGGCAGAGTGGCAAAGGCGGAGCCCAGTACTTC.

The J gene is TRBJ1-2, the V gene TRBV29-1, with 9 bases aligning to TRBD1. Germline CDR1 reads SQVTM; CDR2 reads ANQGSEA. The length of the CDR3 is 13 residues. Trimming removed 4 bases from V and 2 bases from J; junction bases left unmatched: 2. CDR3 sequence reads: CSVGQGENYGYTF. The CDR3 DNA sequence: TGCAGCGTTGGACAGGGGGAAAACTATGGCTACACCTTC.

The V call is TRBV5-6, the J call TRBJ1-6; the D gene is possibly TRBD1 (6 bases). Trimming pared 3 bases from V and 9 bases from J, leaving 16 bases between. Germline lookup yields CDR1 SGHDT and CDR2 YYEEEE. The length of the CDR3 is 15 residues. For the CDR3, the DNA is TGTGCCAGCAGCTGGGGAGGAGGGGGACGTTCACCCCTCCACTTT. It specifies CASSWGGGGRSPLHF.

This clonotype occurred a few times. The chain carries TRBV7-2 and TRBJ2-2; 7 bases line up with TRBD2. V was clipped by 5 bases and J by 4 bases; unmatched bases: 7. CDR1 and CDR2 (germline): SGHTA, FQGNSA. The CDR3 is 15 amino acids. The CDR3: CASSRSGGGTGELFF. The DNA of the CDR3 is TGTGCCAGCAGCCGCTCGGGCGGGGGCACCGGGGAGCTGTTTTTT.

CDR3: CSVDLSGNTIYF. Written as DNA, the CDR3 is TGCAGCGTTGACCTATCTGGAAACACCATATATTTT. V usage is TRBV29-1 and J usage is TRBJ1-3, with no clear D. There are 12 residues in the CDR3. CDR1 and CDR2 from the germline V gene are SQVTM and ANQGSEA. V was clipped by 3 bases and J by 1 base, with 4 bases between them.

This chain joins TRBV4-2 and TRBJ2-1; D gene unclear. V dropped 5 bases and J dropped 9 bases, with 11 bases sitting between them. The germline V gene has CDR1 LGHNA and CDR2 YNFKEQ. CDR3 size: 12 residues. The CDR3 sequence is CASSSRVSEQFF. CDR3 bases: TGTGCCAGCAGCTCAAGAGTTAGTGAGCAGTTCTTC.

This clonotype was seen a few times. The chain carries TRBV7-9 and TRBJ2-7; TRBD1 matches 10 bases. Germline trimming cut 1 base from V and 2 bases from J; bases unmatched to any gene: 8. This CDR3 region has 17 residues. Per the germline V gene, CDR1 is SEHNR and CDR2 is FQNEAQ (reference sequence). The DNA of the CDR3 is TGTGCCAGCAGCTTAGTAGGGACAGGGGTTTTGCCCTACGAGCAGTACTTC. This gives the protein CASSLVGTGVLPYEQYF. The complete variable domain, with remaining parts taken from reference TRBV7-9 and TRBJ2-7, reads DTGVSQNPRHKITKRGQNVTFRCDPISEHNRLYWYRQTLGQGPEFLTYFQNEAQLEKSRLLSDRFSAERPKGSFSTLEIQRTEQGDSAMYLCASSLVGTGVLPYEQYFGPGTRLTVT.

The chain joins TRBV12-3 or TRBV12-4 to TRBJ1-1; D is possibly TRBD1 (6 bases). V lost 6 bases and J 1 base, leaving 9 bases between the germline ends. CDR3 size: 13 residues. In nucleotides, the CDR3 is TGTGCCAGCAGGAACAGGGAGAACACTGAAGCTTTCTTT. Its protein is CASRNRENTEAFF.

This clonotype appeared a few times. This rearrangement joins TRBV7-2 to TRBJ1-5; D unclear. This CDR3 is built from 13 residues. Germline V gene lookup returns CDR1 SGHTA and CDR2 FQGNSA. Trimming removed 6 bases from V and 6 bases from J, with 12 bases in between. The CDR3 is CASSPGVLQPQHF. The CDR3 region has the DNA TGTGCCAGCAGTCCAGGAGTCCTTCAGCCCCAGCATTTT.

This clonotype was seen repeatedly, ten times or more. The rearrangement joins TRBV7-2 to TRBJ1-2; D not certain. In germline, CDR1 is SGHTA, CDR2 FQGNSA. The CDR3 consists of 15 residues. Trimming removed 3 bases at V and 0 bases at J, with 11 bases between. CDR3 coding DNA: TGTGCCAGCAGCTTTTACGGTGCGGCTAACTATGGCTACACCTTC. Amino acids: CASSFYGAANYGYTF.

This clonotype occurred a few times. The chain joins TRBV27 to TRBJ2-6; weak D call: TRBD2 (6 bases). Germline V gene lookup returns CDR1 MNHEY and CDR2 SMNVEV (reference sequence). The CDR3 is 15 amino acids. Between the trimmed V and J ends, which lost 7 bases and 0 bases, there was a span of 10 bases. The CDR3 DNA reads as TGTGCCAGCAAGGCGGGGAGCTCTGGGGCCAACGTCCTGACTTTC. Encoded protein: CASKAGSSGANVLTF.

This chain connects TRBV20-1 to TRBJ1-5, with TRBD1 as a possible D gene (6 bases). Per the germline V gene, CDR1 is DFQATT and CDR2 is SNEGSKA (reference sequence). Trimming stripped 6 bases from V and 7 bases from J, with 16 bases between. The CDR3 is 13 amino acids. The CDR3 DNA follows: TGCAGTGCCCGAGGACAGTTGGGGCAGCCCCAGCATTTT. Translation: CSARGQLGQPQHF.

The V and J genes are TRBV27 and TRBJ1-1; no reliable D call. Germline V gene sequence: CDR1 MNHEY, CDR2 SMNVEV (reference sequence). This CDR3 is built from 16 residues. V lost 2 bases to trimming and J lost 2 bases, with 15 bases between them. DNA of the CDR3: TGTGCCAGCAGTTTAACTTTTTCGAATATAAACACTGAAGCTTTCTTT. Protein product: CASSLTFSNINTEAFF.

The table lists this clonotype with a few counts. The V call is TRBV7-2, the J call TRBJ2-7; 7 bases map to TRBD1. CDR3 length: 12 amino acids. From germline, CDR1 is SGHTA and CDR2 FQGNSA. The DNA for the CDR3 is TGTGCCAGCAGCTTGCGAACAGGGGCGCTCGACGTC. Residues: CASSLRTGALDV.